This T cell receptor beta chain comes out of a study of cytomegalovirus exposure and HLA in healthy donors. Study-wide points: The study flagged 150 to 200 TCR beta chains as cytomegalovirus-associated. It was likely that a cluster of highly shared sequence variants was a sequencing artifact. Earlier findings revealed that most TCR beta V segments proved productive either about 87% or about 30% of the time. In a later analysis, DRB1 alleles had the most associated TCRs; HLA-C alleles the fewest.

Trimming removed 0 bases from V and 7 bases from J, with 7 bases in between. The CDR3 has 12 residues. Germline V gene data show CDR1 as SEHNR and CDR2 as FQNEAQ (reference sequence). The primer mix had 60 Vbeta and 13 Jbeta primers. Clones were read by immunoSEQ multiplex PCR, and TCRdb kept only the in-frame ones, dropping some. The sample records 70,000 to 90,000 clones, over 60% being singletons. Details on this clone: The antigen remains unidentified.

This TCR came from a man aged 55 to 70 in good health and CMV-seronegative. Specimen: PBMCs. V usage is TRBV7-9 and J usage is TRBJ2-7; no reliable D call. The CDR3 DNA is TGTGCCAGCAGCTTAGCGGCGAGGGAGCAGTACTTC. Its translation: CASSLAAREQYF. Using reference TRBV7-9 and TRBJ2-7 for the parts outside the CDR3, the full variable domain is DTGVSQNPRHKITKRGQNVTFRCDPISEHNRLYWYRQTLGQGPEFLTYFQNEAQLEKSRLLSDRFSAERPKGSFSTLEIQRTEQGDSAMYLCASSLAAREQYFGPGTRLTVT.